The rows below give T cell receptor beta chains drawn from one sample of a study of tumor and adjacent non-tumor tissue in lung cancer. TCRdb fed the multiplex PCR reads into MiXCR, producing one record per CDR3 protein. The sample gives 90,000 to 100,000 distinct CDR3 sequences, 80% of which show up once; more than 30% is in the top ten. The sample comprised distant non-tumor lung tissue. The receptors were gathered from a man between 60 and 75 years old with small cell lung cancer. The CDR3 runs from the conserved cysteine through the conserved F or W. The D gene is left open where the match is weak. Rows give clone size only sometimes, using once, few, many, or a class for an expanded clone.

j_gene	abundance	v_gene	d_gene	CDR3nt	CDR3aa
TRBJ1-1	-	TRBV6-5	-	TGTGCCAGCAGACAATTCATCAGGGGCACTGATGCTTTCTTT	CASRQFIRGTDAFF
TRBJ2-1	-	TRBV29-1	-	TGCAGCGTTGAGGGCAATGAGCAATTTTTC	CSVEGNEQFF
TRBJ2-1	-	TRBV6-2/TRBV6-3	-	TGTGCTAGCAGCCTCCGAGCGGTAGGTTCCTACAATGAGCAGTTCTTC	CASSLRAVGSYNEQFF
TRBJ1-6	-	TRBV20-1	-	TGCAGTCCTAGAGATTGGGGTGGATCGGGACAAGGGCATTCACCCCTCCACTTT	CSPRDWGGSGQGHSPLHF
TRBJ1-2	-	TRBV4-1	-	TGCGCCAGCAGGTACCAAGTGTTAGACGGCCCATATCGCTACACCTTC	CASRYQVLDGPYRYTF
TRBJ2-5	-	TRBV13	TRBD2	TGTACCAGCAGCAGACCGGGAGGGGAAGAGACCCAGTACTTC	CTSSRPGGEETQYF
TRBJ1-5	-	TRBV12-3/TRBV12-4	-	TGTTCCAGCAGTTTAAGAGGGGGGGGACAGCCCCAGCATTTT	CSSSLRGGGQPQHF
TRBJ1-2	few	TRBV7-9	-	TGTACCAGCAGCCGAGAGGGCAGCTTCTATGGCTACACCTTC	CTSSREGSFYGYTF
TRBJ2-3	-	TRBV12-3/TRBV12-4	-	TGTGCCAGCAGTTTTTACCCTACCGCGCAGTATTTT	CASSFYPTAQYF
TRBJ1-1	-	TRBV7-9	-	TGTGCCAGCAGCTTAACAGGGCCCAGAAGTACTGAAGCTTTCTTT	CASSLTGPRSTEAFF
TRBJ2-3	-	TRBV20-1	-	TGCAGTGCTAGAGATCGAACTAGACGCCCAGATACGCGGTATTTT	CSARDRTRRPDTRYF
TRBJ2-1	-	TRBV11-2	TRBD1	TGTGCCAGTAGCTTACAGGGGGTGTATAATGAGCAGTTCTTC	CASSLQGVYNEQFF
TRBJ2-3	-	TRBV5-5	-	TGTGTCAGCAGCCCGACAGGTAGAGACCATACGCAGTATTTT	CVSSPTGRDHTQYF
TRBJ2-2	-	TRBV12-3/TRBV12-4	-	TGTGCCAGCGAACGGTATCAGAACACCGGGGGGCCGTTTTTT	CASERYQNTGGPFF
TRBJ2-1	-	TRBV11-2	-	TGTGTCAGCAGCTTAGAGGCAGGGATGATTGAGCAGTTCTTC	CVSSLEAGMIEQFF
TRBJ2-5	-	TRBV6-2/TRBV6-3	-	TGTGCCAGCTGTTACGCCGGAGACCCAGAGACCAATTACTTC	CASCYAGDPETNYF
TRBJ2-3	few	TRBV20-1	TRBD2	TGCGGTGCTGAAATAGCGGGAGTGAGCACAGATACGCAGTATTTT	CGAEIAGVSTDTQYF
TRBJ2-1	-	TRBV5-6	-	TGTGCCAGCAGCTCGAACGGGAGTGCCGGAAATGAGCAGTTCTTC	CASSSNGSAGNEQFF
TRBJ2-1	-	TRBV11-1	TRBD2	TGTGCCAGCAGCCCAGAATCGAGGACTAGCGGGAATGGTAATGAGCAGTTATTC	CASSPESRTSGNGNEQLF
TRBJ2-5	-	TRBV12-3/TRBV12-4	-	TGTGTCAGCAGTGCCCACACGAGGGGGGCGGGTGGCGAGACCCAGTACTTC	CVSSAHTRGAGGETQYF
TRBJ2-2	-	TRBV11-3	-	TGTGCCAGGAGCTTACAGAGTTCGAACACCGGGGAGCTGTTTTTT	CARSLQSSNTGELFF
TRBJ2-3	-	TRBV29-1	-	TGCAGCGAAACATCGGGCACACATACGCAGTATTTT	CSETSGTHTQYF
TRBJ2-5	-	TRBV29-1	-	TGCCGCGCTGAGGGCCTAGCGAGGGAGACCGAGTACTTC	CRAEGLARETEYF
TRBJ1-1	-	TRBV4-1	-	TGCGCCAGCAGCCAAGTTCCAGGGCGTGGTACTGAAACTGTCTTT	CASSQVPGRGTETVF
TRBJ2-5	-	TRBV4-1	-	TGCCCCAGCAGCCAAGGTCGGCCTAGTGGACAAGAGACTCAGTACTTC	CPSSQGRPSGQETQYF
TRBJ2-1	few	TRBV19	TRBD2	TGTGCCAGTAGTTCTCTAGCGGGAAGCTCCTACAATGAGCAGTTCTTC	CASSSLAGSSYNEQFF
TRBJ1-2	-	TRBV6-5	-	TGTGCCAGCAGTTACTCCTCGGTGGACCTTCGAGCTAACTATGGCTACACCTTC	CASSYSSVDLRANYGYTF
TRBJ1-1	many	TRBV20-1	TRBD1	TGCAGTGCTAGAGTTGACAGGGGGAACACTGAAGCTTTCTTT	CSARVDRGNTEAFF
TRBJ2-1	-	TRBV6-5	TRBD2	TGTGCCATCTCTAAGGCAAGCGGGATCGATTACAATGTGCAGTTCTTC	CAISKASGIDYNVQFF
TRBJ2-7	-	TRBV20-1	-	TGCAGTGCTAGCCCCGGGACCATGGGGATCGAGGAGTACTTC	CSASPGTMGIEEYF
TRBJ1-1	few	TRBV20-1	TRBD1	TGCAATGCTACGGGACAGGGCAGAGCTTTCTTT	CNATGQGRAFF
TRBJ2-1	-	TRBV5-5	TRBD2	TGTGTCAGCAGCTCCGGGACTAGCGGGAGTCCGAGGGGAGCCTACATTGAGCAGTTCTTC	CVSSSGTSGSPRGAYIEQFF
TRBJ2-3	-	TRBV20-1	TRBD2	TGCAATGCTCAAAGAGCGGGAGGCCGCACAGATACGCAGTATTTT	CNAQRAGGRTDTQYF
TRBJ2-2	few	TRBV7-9	TRBD1	TGTGCCAGCTTATCGTCCGGGACAGGGAACACCGGGGAGCTGTTTTTT	CASLSSGTGNTGELFF
TRBJ1-1	many	TRBV5-1	TRBD1	TGCGCCAGCAGCCCGACAGGGGCAGGCCTCACTGAAGCTTTCTTT	CASSPTGAGLTEAFF
TRBJ1-5	-	TRBV30	-	TGTGCCTGGAGTGTACATGGGGGCGCCTATCAGCCCCAGCATTTT	CAWSVHGGAYQPQHF
TRBJ1-2	once	TRBV6-5	-	TGTGCAAGCAGTGACCCGGGACATATCTATGGTTACACCTTC	CASSDPGHIYGYTF
TRBJ1-2	-	TRBV10-3	-	TGTGCCATCTGTGAGGGAGCAGCCTCCAACGGTGACTACACCTTC	CAICEGAASNGDYTF
TRBJ2-3	-	TRBV2	-	TGTGTCAGCAGTGAAGAAAGAGATACGCAGTATTTT	CVSSEERDTQYF
TRBJ2-1	-	TRBV5-6	TRBD2	TGTGCCAGCAGTTTGGCCGGGGGGGCCTACAATGAGCAGATCTTC	CASSLAGGAYNEQIF
TRBJ2-1	-	TRBV12-3/TRBV12-4	TRBD2	TGTGCCAGCAATTCGGGAGGGGGACTAGCGAGTGGTCGTGAGCGGTTCTTC	CASNSGGGLASGRERFF
TRBJ1-1	-	TRBV5-5	-	TGTACCAGCAGCTTATTTATCTCGGGACGGGTAAACAGTGAAGCTTTCTTT	CTSSLFISGRVNSEAFF
TRBJ2-1	-	TRBV20-1	-	TGTAGTGACAGAGACCCTAAGGAGACTGAGCAGTTCTTC	CSDRDPKETEQFF
TRBJ2-3	-	TRBV12-3/TRBV12-4	TRBD2	TGTGCCAGTAGTCGTAGCGGGAGCATAGATACGCAGTATTTT	CASSRSGSIDTQYF
TRBJ2-3	-	TRBV10-3	TRBD2	TGTGCCATCAGTGAGTCGGATCCTGGACTAGCGGTAGTTGAAGCATATACGCAGTATTTT	CAISESDPGLAVVEAYTQYF
TRBJ2-5	many	TRBV11-3	-	TGTGCCAGCAGCTTTACCGGGGAAGAGACCCAGTACTTC	CASSFTGEETQYF
TRBJ2-2	many	TRBV5-1	TRBD2	TGCGCCAGCAAACTCGCCGCGGGAGGATCCGGGGAGCTGTTTTTT	CASKLAAGGSGELFF
TRBJ2-1	-	TRBV6-5	TRBD2	TGTGCCAGCAGTTACTGGATCTGGGGACTAGCGGACAATGAGCAACTCTTC	CASSYWIWGLADNEQLF
TRBJ2-2	-	TRBV5-4	TRBD2	TGTGCCACCACCCGGAGTAGCGGGTACACCGGGGACCTGTTTTTT	CATTRSSGYTGDLFF
TRBJ2-2	many	TRBV13	-	TGTGCCAGCAGCGGTGGGTCCGGGGAGCTGTTTTTT	CASSGGSGELFF
TRBJ2-3	-	TRBV11-2	-	TGTGCCAGGAGCTCCGGAGTGATTGCGGGACATACTCAGTATTTT	CARSSGVIAGHTQYF
TRBJ1-1	many	TRBV5-1	-	TGCGCCAGCAGCCCCAGGGGTTTAGTGAACACTGAAGCTTTCTTT	CASSPRGLVNTEAFF
TRBJ2-1	-	TRBV6-2/TRBV6-3	-	TGTGCCAGGAGTCGAGCGGAAGGGCCCCACAATGAGCAGTTCTTC	CARSRAEGPHNEQFF
TRBJ1-5	-	TRBV29-1	-	TGCGGCGTTTGGGGCGGGGGAGATCAGCCCCAGCATTTT	CGVWGGGDQPQHF
TRBJ2-2	-	TRBV5-4	-	TGTGCCAGCTATATGACGGGACGGGAGAACACCGGGGAGCTGTTATTT	CASYMTGRENTGELLF
TRBJ2-7	-	TRBV12-3/TRBV12-4	-	TGTTCCAGCAGGGAAGCGGGTAGAAGGTACGAGCAGTACTTC	CSSREAGRRYEQYF
TRBJ2-4	-	TRBV29-1	-	TGCAGCGTGGGAACCAGGAAAAGCATTCAGTACTTC	CSVGTRKSIQYF